The subject of this entry is one T cell receptor (beta chain). Single viable CD3+CD4+CD8-CD45RO+ cells were sorted as the memory CD4+ T cells. Serum IgG to CMV pp150, pp28, p38 and p52 defined serostatus. Positive selection with CD4 microbeads enriched total CD4+ T cells. Sequencing was performed with immunoSEQ multiplex PCR; in TCRdb, only in-frame clones are kept and a portion is missing. Among about 57,000 clones listed, approximately 79% were seen once. This sample was included in a study of memory CD4+ T cells and cytomegalovirus serostatus. Study overall: Healthy Belgian adult donors included about nine CMV-positive and about two dozen CMV-negative people.

Germline loops: CDR1 MNHNY, CDR2 SVGAGI (reference sequence). V lost 2 bases and J lost 8, with 12 bases in between. The CDR3 is made up of 14 amino acids. The V and J genes are TRBV6-6 and TRBJ2-2; D gene ambiguous. This clonotype originated in an adult in good health and CMV-seronegative. Material: memory CD4+ T cells from blood. The CDR3 DNA sequence: TGTGCCAGCAGTTACGTCGGGTGGGGTGGGGAGCTGTTTTTT. Its translation is CASSYVGWGGELFF.